Detailed here is one T cell receptor (beta chain). This sample is part of a study of OX40 agonist ivuxolimab in advanced cancers. The repertoire was sequenced with immunoSEQ multiplex PCR; TCRdb's copy has only in-frame clones and lacks some. The sample gives around 72,000 clones, roughly 80% of which show up once; 4.5% to 6% is in the top ten. Exclusion of a patient followed from autoimmune disease history or systemic immunosuppression. Germline assignment: CDR1 LNHDA and CDR2 SQIVND (reference sequence). The CDR3 has 14 amino acids. V was trimmed by 4 bases and J by 1 base, leaving 10 bases between them.

The sample consisted of CD4+ or CD8+ T cells sorted from blood, taken in a trial of the OX40 agonist ivuxolimab. The V gene is TRBV19, the J gene TRBJ1-1; possibly TRBD1 for D (6 bases). The sequence derives from an adult with an advanced solid tumor such as melanoma, head and neck, liver or kidney cancer. CDR3 in amino acids: CASSKDRRNTEAFF. Here the CDR3 DNA reads TGTGCCAGTAGTAAAGACAGGCGGAACACTGAAGCTTTCTTT.